This entry lists 3 T cell receptor beta chains sequenced from one sample in a study of breast tumors, draining lymph nodes, adjacent tissues. TCRdb recomputed calls from the multiplex PCR reads with MiXCR, one row per CDR3 protein. The sample records about 180,000 distinct CDR3 sequences, approximately 30% being singletons. Axillary draining lymph nodes of breast cancer patients supplied the node samples. The specimen was axillary lymph node tissue. These receptors were taken from a female donor with breast cancer. Some clones in this sample may be carry-over from other donors' samples.

The sample holds many counts of this clonotype. The rearrangement links TRBV11-2 to TRBJ2-3; 11 bases align to TRBD2. The CDR3 has 17 residues. Per germline, CDR1 SGHAT and CDR2 FQNNGV. With V trimmed by 5 bases and J by 0 bases, 7 bases remained unmatched. The CDR3 bases are TGTGCCAGCAGCCTGACCGGGACTAGCGGTAGCACAGATACGCAGTATTTT. This translates into CASSLTGTSGSTDTQYF.

There are a few counts of this clonotype. The chain recombines TRBV6-2 or TRBV6-3 with TRBJ2-1; 10 nucleotides line up with TRBD2. Unmatched junction bases numbered 3, after V lost 5 bases and J lost 8 bases. The germline CDR1 and CDR2 sequences are MNHEY and SVGEGT. The CDR3 runs to 13 residues. The CDR3 DNA is TGTGCCAGCAGTAGAGCGGGGGGGTATGAGCAGTTCTTC. This sequence encodes CASSRAGGYEQFF.

This clonotype appeared a few times. V gene TRBV6-2 or TRBV6-3 combines with J gene TRBJ1-2, with D unresolved. Deletions cut 0 bases from V and 3 bases from J, with 17 bases between. Germline V gene sequence: CDR1 MNHEY, CDR2 SVGEGT. The CDR3 is 17 amino acids. The CDR3 DNA reads as TGTGCCAGCAGTTACTCCGGACCGACCGAATTTGACTATGGCTACACCTTC. This encodes CASSYSGPTEFDYGYTF.